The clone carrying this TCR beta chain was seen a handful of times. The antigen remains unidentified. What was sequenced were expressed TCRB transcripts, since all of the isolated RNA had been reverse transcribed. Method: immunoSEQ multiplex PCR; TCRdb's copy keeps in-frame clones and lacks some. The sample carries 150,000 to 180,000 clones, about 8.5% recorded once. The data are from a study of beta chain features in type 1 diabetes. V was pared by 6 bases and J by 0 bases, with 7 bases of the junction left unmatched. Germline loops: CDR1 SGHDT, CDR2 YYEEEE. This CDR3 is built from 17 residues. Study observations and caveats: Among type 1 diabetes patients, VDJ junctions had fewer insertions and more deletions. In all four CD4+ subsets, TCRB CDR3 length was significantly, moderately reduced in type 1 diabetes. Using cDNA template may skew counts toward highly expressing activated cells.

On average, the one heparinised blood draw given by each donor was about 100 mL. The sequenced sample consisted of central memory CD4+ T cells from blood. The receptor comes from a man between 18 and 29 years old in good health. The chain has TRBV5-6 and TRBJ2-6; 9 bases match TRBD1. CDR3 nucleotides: TGTGCCAGCATCGTAACAGGGGGCCTCTCTGGGGCCAACGTCCTGACTTTC. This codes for CASIVTGGLSGANVLTF.